Shown below are 10 T cell receptor beta chains from a single sample sequenced in a study of T cell clones after liver transplantation. Clones were read by immunoSEQ multiplex PCR, and TCRdb kept only the in-frame ones, dropping some. Of about 80,000 clones in the sample, nearly 85% were seen once. The material sequenced was CD4+ T cells from blood, taken 45 to 46 months after liver transplant. The source is a human patient who received a liver transplant. Part of the T cells may come from the graft donor.

The V call is TRBV9, the J call TRBJ2-1; tentatively, D is TRBD1 (8 bases). The CDR3 is 14 residues long. V was cut by 5 bases and J by 7 bases, with 16 bases left in between. The germline V gene has CDR1 SGDLS and CDR2 YYNGEE. The CDR3 sequence is CASSGGQGGNEQFF. In DNA, the CDR3 is TGTGCCAGCAGTGGCGGACAGGGAGGGAATGAGCAGTTCTTC.

This chain connects TRBV6-5 to TRBJ1-1, with no clear D. Germline loops: CDR1 MNHEY, CDR2 SVGAGI. The CDR3 is made up of 13 amino acids. Trimming left V 2 bases short and J 1 base short, with 5 bases between. The DNA for the CDR3 is TGTGCCAGCAGTTACGGAAAGAACACTGAAGCTTTCTTT. Translation gives CASSYGKNTEAFF.

The V gene is TRBV5-8, the J gene TRBJ2-5; no reliable D call. Germline V gene sequence: CDR1 SGHTS, CDR2 YDEGEE. V was pared by 2 bases and J by 5 bases, with 16 bases between. The CDR3 spans 15 residues. The CDR3 is CASSFFGVVEETQYF. DNA of the CDR3: TGTGCCAGCAGCTTTTTCGGTGTAGTTGAGGAGACCCAGTACTTC.

This clone has a single count. The genes are TRBV29-1 and TRBJ2-5; weak D call: TRBD2 (6 bases). CDR3 length: 15 amino acids. The germline V and J ends were trimmed by 3 bases and 7 bases, with 21 bases remaining between them. Per the germline V gene, CDR1 is SQVTM and CDR2 is ANQGSEA. In nucleotides, the CDR3 is TGCAGCGTTGAGAGTGTCGCGGGACGTCAGGGGACCCAGTACTTC. The encoded protein is CSVESVAGRQGTQYF.

This rearrangement joins TRBV18 to TRBJ2-5; 7 bases are shared with TRBD2. This CDR3 is built from 14 residues. V gave up 8 bases and J gave up 4 bases; unmatched junction bases: 10. CDR1 is KGHSH and CDR2 is LQKENI in the germline V gene. CDR3 amino acids: CASRGVDGVETQYF. The DNA of the CDR3 is TGTGCCAGCCGGGGGGTCGATGGGGTAGAGACCCAGTACTTC.

The chain is built from TRBV7-2 and TRBJ2-2, with TRBD1 identical over 11 bases. This CDR3 region has 16 residues. With 5 bases clipped from V and 4 bases from J, the junction kept 6 bases outside the gene matches. The germline gives CDR1 SGHTA, CDR2 FQGNSA. DNA for the CDR3: TGTGCCAGCAGCGGACAGGGGGCGCTTGTCACCGGGGAGCTGTTTTTT. Translation: CASSGQGALVTGELFF.

This sequence joins TRBV7-2 and TRBJ2-7; D is unresolved. V was cut by 5 bases and J by 7 bases, with 12 bases left in between. Per germline, CDR1 SGHTA and CDR2 FQGNSA. CDR3 size: 12 residues. As DNA, the CDR3 is TGTGCCAGCAGCCAACCGACCAGGGAGCAGTACTTC. It is translated as CASSQPTREQYF.

The V and J genes are TRBV29-1 and TRBJ2-7, with 9 bases lining up with TRBD1. CDR3 size: 14 residues. From germline, CDR1 is SQVTM and CDR2 ANQGSEA. Trimming at V came to 6 bases and at J to 5 bases, leaving 11 bases not matched to a gene. The DNA of the CDR3 is TGCAGCGTCCGAACCGGGACAGGGAGTCACGAGCAGTACTTC. This gives the protein CSVRTGTGSHEQYF.

The CDR3 coding sequence is TGTGCCAGCACCGCCGGTCGCGGGAGGGGCACCGGGGAGCTGTTTTTT. Protein product: CASTAGRGRGTGELFF. The chain uses TRBV7-2 and TRBJ2-2; TRBD2 aligns across 9 bases. V trimming: 7 bases; J trimming: 4 bases; junction bases outside the gene matches: 10. The CDR3 runs 16 residues. Germline lookup yields CDR1 SGHTA and CDR2 FQGNSA.

The rearrangement uses TRBV5-4 and TRBJ2-1; 7 bases are shared with TRBD2. The CDR3 is 17 amino acids. Losses at the gene ends were 5 bases for V and 3 bases for J; bases not matched to a gene: 14. The V gene's germline CDR1 is SGHNT and CDR2 YYREEE (reference sequence). CDR3 protein: CASRIAEASGFYNEQFF. Written as DNA, the CDR3 is TGTGCCAGCAGAATAGCCGAGGCTAGCGGATTCTACAATGAGCAGTTCTTC.